These 18 T cell receptor beta chains share one sample of origin, sequenced in a study of blood T cells in healthy people across ages. The second PCR ran about 6 to 12 cycles with a sample-barcoded 5' primer and J-beta primers. TCRdb analysed the 5' RACE reads with MiXCR anew, one entry per CDR3 protein. This sample yields fewer than 700,000 distinct CDR3 sequences, of which under 55% are seen a single time; 20% to 25% belongs to the top ten. Sequencing was performed on blood. These TCRs come from an elderly man in good health.

This rearrangement joins TRBV9 to TRBJ2-7; perhaps TRBD1 as D (6 bases). V was trimmed by 7 bases and J by 0 bases, leaving 11 bases between them. CDR3 length equals 13 residues. The germline V gene has CDR1 SGDLS and CDR2 YYNGEE. CDR3 sequence reads: CASGRDNSYEQYF. CDR3 nucleotides: TGTGCCAGCGGACGGGACAACTCCTACGAGCAGTACTTC.

The chain employs TRBV30 and TRBJ2-3; maybe TRBD2 (6 bases). The CDR3 length is 14 residues. Trimming stripped 7 bases from V and 3 bases from J, with 17 bases between. Looked up from germline, CDR1 is GTSNPN and CDR2 is SVGIG (reference sequence). The CDR3 nucleotides read TGTGCCTCCGAGGACCGGGGGTTTACAGATACGCAGTATTTT. This codes for CASEDRGFTDTQYF. Full variable domain (remainder filled in from reference TRBV30 and TRBJ2-3): SQTIHQWPATLVQPVGSPLSLECTVEGTSNPNLYWYRQAAGRGLQLLFYSVGIGQISSEVPQNLSASRPQDRQFILSSKKLLLSDSGFYLCASEDRGFTDTQYFGPGTRLTVL.

The V gene is TRBV7-9, the J gene TRBJ1-1; D not resolved. Per the germline V gene, CDR1 is SEHNR and CDR2 is FQNEAQ (reference sequence). The CDR3 contains 13 residues. The V gene lost 5 bases and the J gene lost 2 bases, with 9 bases spanning the gap. The CDR3 spells CASSPDINTEAFF. For the CDR3, the DNA is TGTGCCAGCAGCCCAGACATAAACACTGAAGCTTTCTTT.

This clonotype appeared a single time. The chain couples TRBV5-1 to TRBJ1-4; a possible D gene is TRBD1 (5 bases). This CDR3 has 13 amino acids. V was pared by 7 bases and J by 8 bases, with 15 bases between. From germline, CDR1 is SGHRS and CDR2 YFSETQ. CDR3 bases: TGCGCCAGCGGCATCAGGGCCTCGGAAAAACTGTTTTTT. Amino acids: CASGIRASEKLFF. The full variable domain, rest sourced from reference TRBV5-1 and TRBJ1-4, is KAGVTQTPRYLIKTRGQQVTLSCSPISGHRSVSWYQQTPGQGLQFLFEYFSETQRNKGNFPGRFSGRQFSNSRSEMNVSTLELGDSALYLCASGIRASEKLFFGSGTQLSVL.

At least ten counts were recorded for this clonotype. The DNA of the CDR3 is TGTGCCAGCAGTTACGCGTTAGTCGGGGAGCTGTTTTTT. Translating gives CASSYALVGELFF. V gene TRBV6-6 combines with J gene TRBJ2-2; D is unresolved. The V gene's germline CDR1 is MNHNY and CDR2 SVGAGI (reference sequence). The CDR3 sequence is 13 residues long. Deletions cut 2 bases from V and 7 bases from J, with 8 bases between.

The rearrangement joins TRBV11-2 to TRBJ2-5, with unresolved D. Germline V CDR1 and CDR2: SGHAT, FQNNGV. This CDR3 region has 13 residues. V was clipped by 3 bases and J by 2 bases, with 7 bases between them. The CDR3 DNA sequence: TGTGCCAGCAGCTTGTGGCGGCAAGAGACCCAGTACTTC. Its translation is CASSLWRQETQYF.

The V and J genes are TRBV18 and TRBJ1-2; TRBD1 is a possible D gene (5 bases). There are 14 residues in the CDR3. CDR1 and CDR2 (germline): KGHSH, LQKENI. Trimming left V 6 bases short and J 5 bases short, with 16 bases between. CDR3 in DNA: TGTGCCAGCTCGCGGGCAGGGTCTGGTTATGGCTACACCTTC. Protein sequence: CASSRAGSGYGYTF.

The genes are TRBV2 and TRBJ2-2; 9 bases map to TRBD2. Trimming took 4 bases from V and 4 from J; bases not matched to a gene: 10. The CDR3 length is 17 residues. The germline V gene has CDR1 SNHLY and CDR2 FYNNEI. The CDR3 sequence is CASSVRVAGAPTGELFF. The CDR3 DNA reads TGTGCCAGCAGTGTGCGAGTAGCGGGGGCCCCCACCGGGGAGCTGTTTTTT.

The gene calls are TRBV28 and TRBJ2-7; TRBD1 is a possible D gene (5 bases). The CDR3 sequence is 14 residues long. CDR1 and CDR2 (germline): MDHEN, SYDVKM. V shed 4 bases and J shed 4 bases, with 14 bases lying between them. CDR3 in DNA: TGTGCCAGCAGTTCCTTTCCTCAGGGATACGAGCAGTACTTC. This gives the protein CASSSFPQGYEQYF.

This chain links TRBV30 with TRBJ2-3; possible D gene TRBD1, 6 bases. Trimming removed 1 base from V and 3 bases from J, with 11 bases in between. CDR1 is GTSNPN and CDR2 is SVGIG in the germline V gene (reference sequence). The CDR3 loop spans 14 amino acids. The DNA for the CDR3 is TGTGCCTGGAGTGCTGGGGGCGGTACAGATACGCAGTATTTT. It translates to CAWSAGGGTDTQYF.

The rearrangement links TRBV20-1 to TRBJ1-5; perhaps TRBD1 as D (5 bases). Germline loops: CDR1 DFQATT, CDR2 SNEGSKA (reference sequence). CDR3 length: 13 residues. V was trimmed by 1 base and J by 1 base, leaving 5 bases between them. The chain's CDR3 is CSARGTSNQPQHF. In DNA, the CDR3 is TGCAGTGCTAGAGGGACAAGCAATCAGCCCCAGCATTTT.

This clonotype was observed many times. The rearrangement joins TRBV6-5 to TRBJ2-1, with D possibly matching TRBD2 (5 bases). There are 16 residues in the CDR3. Germline values: CDR1 MNHEY, CDR2 SVGAGI. V lost 7 bases and J 0 bases, leaving 16 bases between the germline ends. The CDR3 nucleotides are TGTGCCAGCATACCCCCCAGCGGCAACTCCTACAATGAGCAGTTCTTC. Amino acid sequence: CASIPPSGNSYNEQFF.

Of note for this clonotype: A read error is possible here, since a much larger clone lies one base away. This CDR3 is missing its conserved last phenylalanine or tryptophan, likely due to a read error. In DNA form, the CDR3 reads TGTGCCAGCAGTTACTCGAGACTCCGTCCAGGGGGCTACACCTTA. Protein sequence: CASSYSRLRPGGYTL. The chain uses TRBV6-5 and TRBJ1-2, with a weak D call TRBD1 (5 bases). The V end was cut by 0 bases, the J end by 8 bases, with 16 bases between. This CDR3 is built from 15 residues. Germline V gene sequence: CDR1 MNHEY, CDR2 SVGAGI.

V and J are TRBV7-9 and TRBJ1-1, with 7 bases identical to TRBD1. CDR1 is SEHNR and CDR2 is FQNEAQ in the germline V gene (reference sequence). There are 14 residues in the CDR3. Trimming removed 1 base from V and 3 bases from J; junction bases left unmatched: 2. The CDR3 DNA follows: TGTGCCAGCAGCTTAGTAGGGACAGACACTGAAGCTTTCTTT. Amino acids: CASSLVGTDTEAFF.

The chain has TRBV25-1 and TRBJ2-3; tentatively, D is TRBD1 (5 bases). The CDR3 extends over 15 amino acids. CDR1 is MGHDK and CDR2 is SYGVNS in the germline V gene. V lost 1 base and J 3 bases, leaving 11 bases between the germline ends. Written as DNA, the CDR3 is TGTGCCAGCAGTGAATTACGAGACAGAACAGATACGCAGTATTTT. This gives the protein CASSELRDRTDTQYF.

The chain employs TRBV7-8 and TRBJ2-7; D may be TRBD1 (6 bases). The CDR3 has 16 residues. The V gene's germline CDR1 is SGHVS and CDR2 FQNEAQ. Trimming removed 2 bases from V and 2 bases from J, with 16 bases in between. CDR3 DNA sequence: TGTGCCAGCAGCTTAATTGGACAGAGCTATACCTACGAGCAGTACTTC. Its protein product is CASSLIGQSYTYEQYF.

The chain employs TRBV3-1 and TRBJ1-1; D not resolved. Trimming shortened V by 5 bases and J by 7 bases, and 14 bases separated the two germline ends. Germline CDR1 and CDR2: LGHDT and YNNKEL (reference sequence). The CDR3 consists of 13 residues. The CDR3 nucleotides read TGTGCCAGCAGCTATTCAGGCCGTGTTGAAGCTTTCTTT. This gives the protein CASSYSGRVEAFF.

This rearrangement joins TRBV20-1 to TRBJ2-1, with D perhaps given as TRBD1 or TRBD2 (6 bases each). The CDR3 extends over 14 amino acids. Trimming left V 6 bases short and J 8 bases short, with 20 bases between. Looked up from germline, CDR1 is DFQATT and CDR2 is SNEGSKA (reference sequence). The CDR3 DNA reads as TGCAGTGCCATAGAACGGGGGCTCTCGGATGAGCAGTTCTTC. Protein sequence: CSAIERGLSDEQFF.